This TCR beta chain was sequenced during a study of shared clonotypes between healthy human individuals. V shed 4 bases, J shed 2 bases, and the junction held 7 bases outside the gene matches. The germline gives CDR1 GTSNPN, CDR2 SVGIG (reference sequence). CDR3 length equals 15 residues. Sequencing used immunoSEQ multiplex PCR; TCRdb keeps in-frame clones, though not all of them. Among over a million clones listed, around 82% were seen once. The V gene is TRBV30, the J gene TRBJ2-3, with TRBD2 matching 9 bases. The sequence came from a man between 18 and 29 years old in good health. Some clones in this sample may be carry-over from other donors' samples. Specimen: memory CD4+ T cells from PBMCs. This sample's subset: CD45RA-negative fraction. DNA of the CDR3: TGTGCCTGGATTAGAGCGGGAGGACCCACAGATACGCAGTATTTT. This translates into CAWIRAGGPTDTQYF.